Described below is a single T cell receptor (beta chain) sequence and its context. What it binds is unknown. The sample carries other DNA sequences with the same CDR3. These data belong to a study of cytomegalovirus exposure and HLA in healthy donors. Study summary: A prior study identified 117 million unique TCR beta sequences from about 179 million T cells. Study-level findings and limits: A later analysis reportedly identified an Asian-associated ancestry cluster as carrying fewer N-insertions than the roughly 670-donor mean. Judged likely to be a sequencing artifact was a cluster of highly shared sequence variants. Later genetic work tied a missense DCLRE1C variant to beta-chain V and J trimming.

Primers for the PCR totalled 60 Vbeta and 13 Jbeta. TCRdb's copy holds only in-frame clones and misses some; the assay was immunoSEQ multiplex PCR. Among approximately 150,000 clones, 80% to 90% were seen once, and the ten largest hold 4.5% to 5.5%. This TCR was recovered from a girl aged 10-17 years in good health and CMV-seropositive. Sequenced input: PBMCs.

CDR3 amino acids: CASSLAAGGYNEQFF. DNA of the CDR3: TGCGCCAGCAGCTTGGCGGCGGGGGGCTACAATGAGCAGTTCTTC. V is TRBV5-1 and J is TRBJ2-1, with TRBD2 identical over 8 bases. This CDR3 contains 15 residues. V dropped 0 bases and J dropped 3; count of bases not matched to a gene: 2. Germline CDR1 and CDR2: SGHRS and YFSETQ.